These T cell receptor beta chains were read from a single sample in a study of graft-versus-host responses after intestinal transplantation. Here immunoSEQ multiplex PCR was the method, and the copy in TCRdb shows in-frame clones only, minus some. Among fewer than 100,000 clones, roughly 82% were seen once, and the ten largest hold 1.4%. Here the sequenced sample was PBMCs, taken 255 days after intestinal transplant. These receptors were obtained from a human patient who received an intestinal transplant, so some T cells may come from the graft donor. Each CDR3 is given with its conserved first and last residue. The D gene is left open where the match is weak. Clone size is not always given. Where it is, it says once, few, many or a class for expanded clones.

v_call	j_call	clone_size	d_call	cdr3_aa	cdr3_nt
TRBV6-5	TRBJ1-1	-	TRBD1	CASSSGTGGRTEAFF	TGTGCCAGCAGTTCCGGGACAGGGGGCAGAACTGAAGCTTTCTTT
TRBV9	TRBJ2-7	-	TRBD2	CASSPWSGGYEQYF	TGTGCCAGCAGCCCCTGGAGCGGGGGCTACGAGCAGTACTTC
TRBV19	TRBJ1-2	-	-	CASSISGAPYGYTF	TGTGCCAGTAGTATATCGGGGGCACCCTATGGCTACACCTTC
TRBV5-1	TRBJ1-5	-	-	CASSPWVGNLGNQPQHF	TGCGCCAGCAGCCCCTGGGTAGGAAACTTAGGCAATCAGCCCCAGCATTTT
TRBV19	TRBJ1-2	once	-	CASQDGFNYGYTF	TGTGCCAGCCAAGACGGGTTCAACTATGGCTACACCTTC
TRBV28	TRBJ2-7	-	-	CASRPGLSTEQYF	TGTGCCAGCAGGCCGGGACTTTCCACCGAGCAGTACTTC
TRBV4-2	TRBJ1-4	-	-	CASSQTSGATNEKLFF	TGTGCCAGCAGCCAAACTTCAGGGGCTACGAATGAAAAACTGTTTTTT
TRBV9	TRBJ1-1	-	-	CASSVGLGAGNTEAFF	TGTGCCAGCAGCGTAGGACTTGGGGCGGGGAACACTGAAGCTTTCTTT
TRBV6-5	TRBJ1-1	-	TRBD1	CASASQGQGGTEAFF	TGTGCCAGCGCCTCTCAGGGACAGGGAGGCACTGAAGCTTTCTTT
TRBV1	TRBJ2-2	-	-	CTSSQDFGWDTGELFF	TGCACCAGCAGCCAAGATTTTGGGTGGGACACCGGGGAGCTGTTTTTT
TRBV4-1	TRBJ1-4	-	-	CASSQDWLEKLFF	TGCGCCAGCAGCCAAGATTGGCTTGAAAAACTGTTTTTT
TRBV5-4	TRBJ2-1	once	TRBD2	CASSLGRLADTLSSYNEQFF	TGTGCCAGCAGCTTGGGTAGGCTAGCGGACACCCTTAGCTCCTACAATGAGCAGTTCTTC
TRBV5-1	TRBJ1-1	-	TRBD1	CASTIDRDTEAFF	TGCGCCAGTACGATCGACAGGGACACTGAAGCTTTCTTT
TRBV2	TRBJ2-5	-	TRBD1	CASSHRDRSETQYF	TGTGCCAGCAGCCATAGGGACAGGTCAGAGACCCAGTACTTC
TRBV5-1	TRBJ2-5	-	-	CASSSGSPGETQYF	TGCGCCAGCAGTAGCGGTTCACCCGGGGAGACCCAGTACTTC
TRBV5-1	TRBJ2-1	-	-	CASSLVPQGSEQFF	TGCGCCAGCAGCTTGGTCCCTCAGGGAAGTGAGCAGTTCTTC
TRBV4-1	TRBJ1-1	-	TRBD1	CASSRHPDRGFLMNTEAFF	TGCGCCAGCAGCCGCCATCCCGACAGGGGGTTCCTTATGAACACTGAAGCTTTCTTT